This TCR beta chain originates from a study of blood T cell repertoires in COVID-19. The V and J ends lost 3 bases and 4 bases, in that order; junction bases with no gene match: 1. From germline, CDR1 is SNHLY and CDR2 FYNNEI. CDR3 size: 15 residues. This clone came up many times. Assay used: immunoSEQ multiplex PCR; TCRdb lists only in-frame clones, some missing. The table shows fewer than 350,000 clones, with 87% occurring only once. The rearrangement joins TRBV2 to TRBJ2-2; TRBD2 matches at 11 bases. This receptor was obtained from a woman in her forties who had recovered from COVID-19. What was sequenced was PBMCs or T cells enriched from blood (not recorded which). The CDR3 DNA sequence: TGTGCCAGCAGTGACCTAGCGGGAGGCACCGGGGAGCTGTTTTTT. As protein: CASSDLAGGTGELFF.